This TCR beta chain was identified during a study of molecular identifiers for immune sequencing clone quantification. This CDR3 has 14 residues. V was trimmed by 0 bases and J by 5 bases, leaving 11 bases between them. Germline CDR1 and CDR2: SGDLS and YYNGEE. A single record per CDR3 protein comes from TCRdb applying MiXCR to the PCR reads. This sample has about 100,000 distinct CDR3 sequences; approximately 40% occur once, and the top ten carry less than 5.5%. V is TRBV9 and J is TRBJ1-1; maybe TRBD1 (5 bases). This sequence was found in a human donor in good health. Some libraries in this study had Jurkat cell RNA spiked in. Sequencing was performed on naive CD8+ T cells from blood, with Jurkat cell RNA spiked in. Subset reported: FACS-sorted CD8+CD4-CCR7+CD45RA+ naive T cells. CDR3 coding DNA: TGTGCCAGCAGCGTAGGTATCGGGACTACTGAAGCTTTCTTT. Its translation is CASSVGIGTTEAFF. Supplemented by reference TRBV9 and TRBJ1-1, the full variable domain reads DSGVTQTPKHLITATGQRVTLRCSPRSGDLSVYWYQQSLDQGLQFLIQYYNGEERAKGNILERFSAQQFPDLHSELNLSSLELGDSALYFCASSVGIGTTEAFFGQGTRLTVV.